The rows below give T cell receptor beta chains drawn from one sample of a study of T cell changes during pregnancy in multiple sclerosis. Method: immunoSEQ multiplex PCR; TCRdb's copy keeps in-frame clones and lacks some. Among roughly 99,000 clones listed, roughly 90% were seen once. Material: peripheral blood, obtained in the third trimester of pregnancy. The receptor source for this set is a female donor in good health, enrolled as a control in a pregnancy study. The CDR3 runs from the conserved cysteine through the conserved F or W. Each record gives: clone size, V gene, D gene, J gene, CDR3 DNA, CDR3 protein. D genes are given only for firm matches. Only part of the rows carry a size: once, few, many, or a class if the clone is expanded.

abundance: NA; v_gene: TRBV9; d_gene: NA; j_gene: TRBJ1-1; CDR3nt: TGTGCCAGCAGCGTGAGAGGGAGCACTGAAGCTTTCTTT; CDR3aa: CASSVRGSTEAFF
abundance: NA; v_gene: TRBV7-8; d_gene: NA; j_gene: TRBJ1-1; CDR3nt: TGTGCCAGCAGCGCCTCCCGCAGGGTGAACACTGAAGCTTTCTTT; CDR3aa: CASSASRRVNTEAFF
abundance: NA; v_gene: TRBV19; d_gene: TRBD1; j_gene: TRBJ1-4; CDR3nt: TGTGCCAGTAGTATTTCAGGGGGCACTGAAAAACTGTTTTTT; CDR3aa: CASSISGGTEKLFF
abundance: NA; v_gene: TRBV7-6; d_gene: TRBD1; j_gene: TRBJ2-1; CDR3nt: TGTGCCAGCGGTGACAGGGTTCCCTACAATGAGCAGTTCTTC; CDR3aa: CASGDRVPYNEQFF
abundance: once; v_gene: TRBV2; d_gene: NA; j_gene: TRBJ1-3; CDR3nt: TGTGCCAGCACCGAGGACAGTAACTCTGGAAACACCATATATTTT; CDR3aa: CASTEDSNSGNTIYF
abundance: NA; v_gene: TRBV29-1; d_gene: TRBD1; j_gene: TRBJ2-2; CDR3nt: TGCAGCGTTGAAGTCACGGACAGGGGTGGCACCGGGGAGCTGTTTTTT; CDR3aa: CSVEVTDRGGTGELFF
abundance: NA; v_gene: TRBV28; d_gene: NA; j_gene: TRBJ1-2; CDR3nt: TGTGCCAGCAGTTTAACACAGCACTACTATGGCTACACCTTC; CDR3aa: CASSLTQHYYGYTF
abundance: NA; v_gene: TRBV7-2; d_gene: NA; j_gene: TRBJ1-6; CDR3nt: TGTGCCAGCAGCTTAGGTCTAAATTTGGTGGATAATTCACCCCTCCACTTT; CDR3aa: CASSLGLNLVDNSPLHF
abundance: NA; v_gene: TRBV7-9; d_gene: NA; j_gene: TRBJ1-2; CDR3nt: TGTGCCAGCAGCTTAGGCGGGGCCCCACCCCAGGGCTACACCTTC; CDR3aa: CASSLGGAPPQGYTF
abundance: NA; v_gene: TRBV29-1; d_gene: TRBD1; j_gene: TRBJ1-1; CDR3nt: TGCAGCGTTGGGCGGGACAGGGGTATGAACACTGAAGCTTTCTTT; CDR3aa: CSVGRDRGMNTEAFF
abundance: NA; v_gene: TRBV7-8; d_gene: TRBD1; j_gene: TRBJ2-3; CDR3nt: TGTGCCAGCACCTTAAACAGGGGAGATACGCAGTATTTT; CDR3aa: CASTLNRGDTQYF
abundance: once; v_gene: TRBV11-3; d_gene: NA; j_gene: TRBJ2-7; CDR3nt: TGTGCCAGCAGCTTAGGTTTGAGGAGGCTAACCTCCTACGAGCAGTACTTC; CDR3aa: CASSLGLRRLTSYEQYF
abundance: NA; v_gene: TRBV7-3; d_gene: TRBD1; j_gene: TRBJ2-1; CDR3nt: TGTGCCAGCAGCTCCCCTTTTGGGACAGGGCCGGATGAGCAGTTCTTC; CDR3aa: CASSSPFGTGPDEQFF
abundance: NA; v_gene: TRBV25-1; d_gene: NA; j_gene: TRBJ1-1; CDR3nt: TGTGCCAGCAGTGATTGGGGGGGAGACACTGAAGCTTTCTTT; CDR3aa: CASSDWGGDTEAFF
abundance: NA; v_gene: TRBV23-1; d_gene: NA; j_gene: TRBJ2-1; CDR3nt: TGCGCCAGCAGTCAGCCGGACAGTCGGGGCTACAATGAGCAGTTCTTC; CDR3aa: CASSQPDSRGYNEQFF
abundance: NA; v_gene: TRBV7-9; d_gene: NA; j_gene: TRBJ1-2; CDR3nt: TGTGCCAGCAGCTTAGCTTATCGGGATAACTATGGCTACACCTTC; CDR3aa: CASSLAYRDNYGYTF
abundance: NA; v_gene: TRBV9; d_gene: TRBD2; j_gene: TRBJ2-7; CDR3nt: TGTGCCAGCAGCGTGGGACTAGCGGGGCGCGAGCAGTACTTC; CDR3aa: CASSVGLAGREQYF
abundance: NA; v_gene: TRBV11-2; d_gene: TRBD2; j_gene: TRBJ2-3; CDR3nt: TGTGCCAGCAGCATCCCGGACGTAGCGGGGGCCGGAAGCACAGATACGCAGTATTTT; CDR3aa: CASSIPDVAGAGSTDTQYF
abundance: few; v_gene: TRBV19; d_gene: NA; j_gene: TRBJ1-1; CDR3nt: TGTGCCAGTACCAGGATGCGTGGGACTGAAGCTTTCTTT; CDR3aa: CASTRMRGTEAFF
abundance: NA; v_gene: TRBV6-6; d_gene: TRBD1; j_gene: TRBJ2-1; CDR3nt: TGTGCCAGCAGCCAAGGACAGGGGTTGAGAAATGAGCAGTTCTTC; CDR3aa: CASSQGQGLRNEQFF
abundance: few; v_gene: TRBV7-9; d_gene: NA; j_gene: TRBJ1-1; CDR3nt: TGTGCCAGCAGCTTTGGATGGGGCGGCACTGAAGCTTTCTTT; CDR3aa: CASSFGWGGTEAFF
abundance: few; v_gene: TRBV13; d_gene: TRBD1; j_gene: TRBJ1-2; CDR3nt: TGTGCCAGCAGCTTGACAGGGAGTCGGTACTATGGCTACACCTTC; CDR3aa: CASSLTGSRYYGYTF
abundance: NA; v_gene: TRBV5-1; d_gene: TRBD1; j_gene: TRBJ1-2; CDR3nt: TGCGCCAGCAGCCTGGGACAGGGGGCGCACGGCTATGGCTACACCTTC; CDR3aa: CASSLGQGAHGYGYTF
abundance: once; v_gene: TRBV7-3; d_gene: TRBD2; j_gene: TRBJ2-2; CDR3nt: TGTGCCAGCAGCTTACACGGGGGGACCGGGGAGCTGTTTTTT; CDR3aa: CASSLHGGTGELFF
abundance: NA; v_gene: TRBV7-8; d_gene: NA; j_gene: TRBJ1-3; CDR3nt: TGTGCCAGCAGCTCCCTACCTGGAAACACCATATATTTT; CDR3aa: CASSSLPGNTIYF
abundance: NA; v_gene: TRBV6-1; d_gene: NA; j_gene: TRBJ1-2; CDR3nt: TGTGCCAGCAGTCCGTCTAGAGGGCAGAACTATGGCTACACCTTC; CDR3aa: CASSPSRGQNYGYTF
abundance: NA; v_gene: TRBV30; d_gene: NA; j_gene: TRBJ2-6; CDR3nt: TGTGCCTCCTACAGGGGAGGTGGGGCCAACGTCCTGACTTTC; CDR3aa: CASYRGGGANVLTF
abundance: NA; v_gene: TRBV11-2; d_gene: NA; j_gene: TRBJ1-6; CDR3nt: TGTGCCAGCAGCTTAGATCCAGGGTTGAGCTCCTATAATTCACCCCTCCACTTT; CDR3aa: CASSLDPGLSSYNSPLHF
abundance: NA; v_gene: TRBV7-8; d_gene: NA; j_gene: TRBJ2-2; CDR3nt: TGTGCCAGCAGCTTAAGTGCAGATACGAACACCGGGGAGCTGTTTTTT; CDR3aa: CASSLSADTNTGELFF
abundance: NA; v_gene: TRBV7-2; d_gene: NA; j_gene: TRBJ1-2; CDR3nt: TGTGCCAGCAGCTTAGCGCGGGGGGGCCGGATTTATGGCTACACCTTC; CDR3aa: CASSLARGGRIYGYTF
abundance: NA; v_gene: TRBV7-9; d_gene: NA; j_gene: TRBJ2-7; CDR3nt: TGTGCCAGCAGCTTGGGGACAACGAACTACGAGCAGTACTTC; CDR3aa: CASSLGTTNYEQYF
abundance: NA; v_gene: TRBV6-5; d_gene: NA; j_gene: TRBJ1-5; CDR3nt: TGTGCCAGCCGCTTGAGGGCCAATCAGCCCCAGCATTTT; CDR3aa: CASRLRANQPQHF
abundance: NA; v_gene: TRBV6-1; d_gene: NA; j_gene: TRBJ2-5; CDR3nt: TGTGCCAGCATTCTTGACTCCGGGTCCCGCCAGTACTTC; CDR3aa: CASILDSGSRQYF
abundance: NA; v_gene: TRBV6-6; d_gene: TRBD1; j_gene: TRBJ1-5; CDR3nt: TGTGCCAGCAGTTTAGGGAATAGACAGGGCTCCCAGCCCCAGCATTTT; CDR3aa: CASSLGNRQGSQPQHF